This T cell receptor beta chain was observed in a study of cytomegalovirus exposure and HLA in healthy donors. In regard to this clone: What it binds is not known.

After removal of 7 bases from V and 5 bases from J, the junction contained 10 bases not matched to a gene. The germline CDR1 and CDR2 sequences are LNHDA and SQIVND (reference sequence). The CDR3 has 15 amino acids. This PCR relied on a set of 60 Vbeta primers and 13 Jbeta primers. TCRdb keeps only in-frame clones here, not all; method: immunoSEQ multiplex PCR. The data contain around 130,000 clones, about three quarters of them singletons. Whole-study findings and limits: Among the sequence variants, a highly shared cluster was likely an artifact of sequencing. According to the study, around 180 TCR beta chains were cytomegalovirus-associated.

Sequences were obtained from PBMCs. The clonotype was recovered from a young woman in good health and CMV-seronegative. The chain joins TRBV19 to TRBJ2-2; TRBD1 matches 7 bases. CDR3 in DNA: TGTGCCAGTACTAGACGCCGACAGGGAACCGGGGAGCTGTTTTTT. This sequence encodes CASTRRRQGTGELFF.